The next 29 T cell receptor beta chains were all read from a single sample in a study of post-analysis software for immune sequencing data. Study-level points and caveats: Higher frequency in patients than in controls was seen for roughly five TRBV segments, with TRBV5-6, TRBV5-1 and TRBV20-1 among them.

TCR beta libraries were prepared from cDNA with unique molecular identifiers. TCRdb reprocessed the PCR reads with MiXCR, giving one entry per CDR3 protein. The table includes fewer than 900,000 distinct CDR3 sequences, approximately 44% detected once. These receptors are not linked to any known antigen. Sequencing was performed on blood. Receptors were obtained from a girl aged 10-17 years with multiple sclerosis.

Concerning this clonotype: This sequence may be a read error, since a much larger clone differs from it by one base. The rearrangement uses TRBV7-9 and TRBJ2-7, with a weak D call TRBD1 (5 bases). The ends were cut back, 1 base at V and 2 bases at J, with 6 bases in the middle. Germline-derived CDR1 and CDR2 are SEHNR and FQNEAQ (reference sequence). The CDR3 is made up of 13 amino acids. The CDR3 DNA reads TGTGCCAGCAGCTTAGTACAGGCCTACGAGCAGTACTTC. As protein: CASSLVQAYEQYF.

J is TRBJ2-5 and V is TRBV7-6, with no clear D. Germline loops: CDR1 SGHVS, CDR2 FNYEAQ. The CDR3 consists of 12 residues. The V end lost 2 bases, the J end lost 5 bases, and 6 bases lay between the germline ends. The CDR3, as DNA: TGTGCCAGCAGCTTAATGGCCGAGACCCAGTACTTC. Its protein product is CASSLMAETQYF.

This chain uses TRBV4-3 with TRBJ2-3, with 8 bases aligning to TRBD2. Germline CDR1 and CDR2: LGHNA and YSLEER. Trimming removed 0 bases from V and 1 base from J; junction bases left unmatched: 3. The CDR3 runs 16 residues. The CDR3 region has the DNA TGCGCCAGCAGCCAAGAGTCGGGAGGGGGCACAGATACGCAGTATTTT. Its protein is CASSQESGGGTDTQYF.

This clonotype was seen only once. The gene calls are TRBV20-1 and TRBJ1-4, with D maybe TRBD1 (6 bases). The CDR3 sequence is 13 residues long. V was shortened by 5 bases and J by 4 bases, with 11 bases between the two germline ends. The germline V gene encodes CDR1 DFQATT and CDR2 SNEGSKA (reference sequence). CDR3 protein: CSAPGQNNEKLFF. The DNA of the CDR3 is TGCAGTGCTCCAGGACAGAATAATGAAAAACTGTTTTTT.

The CDR3 sequence: CASSVGGGGANVLTF. In DNA, the CDR3 is TGTGCCAGCAGCGTAGGGGGTGGTGGGGCCAACGTCCTGACTTTC. The chain carries TRBV9 and TRBJ2-6; D unclear. Germline V gives CDR1 SGDLS, CDR2 YYNGEE. V dropped 0 bases and J dropped 3 bases, with 7 bases sitting between them. The CDR3 consists of 15 residues.

This sequence joins TRBV24-1 and TRBJ2-7; tentatively, D is TRBD1 (5 bases). The J call is doubtful: the DNA matches TRBJ2-5 better. Germline V lookup: CDR1 KGHDR, CDR2 SFDVKD. This CDR3 has 15 residues. In nucleotides, the CDR3 is TGTGCCACCAGTGATTTGCGGCAGGGTGGAGAGACCCAGTACTTC. Its protein is CATSDLRQGGETQYF.

V and J are TRBV6-7 and TRBJ1-5, with no clear D. TRBV6-7 is designated an ORF whose function remains uncertain. The CDR3 contains 15 residues. V shed 3 bases and J shed 1 base, with 10 bases lying between them. CDR3 amino acids: CASSYSPGSNQPQHF. CDR3 sequence (DNA): TGTGCCAGCAGTTATAGTCCCGGGAGCAATCAGCCCCAGCATTTT.

V is TRBV24-1 and J is TRBJ1-2; D uncertain. V lost 3 bases, J lost 4 bases, and 11 bases lay in between. The germline V gene encodes CDR1 KGHDR and CDR2 SFDVKD. CDR3 length equals 14 residues. In DNA form, the CDR3 reads TGTGCCACCAGTGATGCGGGCCGGTTCTATGGCTACACCTTC. The encoded protein is CATSDAGRFYGYTF.

The gene calls are TRBV11-3 and TRBJ2-1; possible D gene TRBD2, 5 bases. In germline, CDR1 is SGHNT, CDR2 YENEEA. This CDR3 spans 13 amino acids. V was pared by 5 bases and J by 5 bases, with 10 bases between. The CDR3 loop is CASSSRADNEQFF. The CDR3 nucleotides are TGTGCCAGCAGCAGTCGAGCGGACAATGAGCAGTTCTTC.

V is TRBV6-5 and J is TRBJ1-2; tentative D call: TRBD1 (6 bases). There are 13 residues in the CDR3. V dropped 5 bases and J dropped 11 bases, with 18 bases sitting between them. The germline CDR1 and CDR2 sequences are MNHEY and SVGAGI. The CDR3 protein is CASSPHRAQGYTF. CDR3 coding DNA: TGTGCCAGCAGTCCCCACAGGGCTCAAGGTTACACCTTC.

This clonotype was picked up a small number of times. The V and J genes are TRBV11-1 and TRBJ2-1, with 8 bases that match TRBD2. The V gene end was trimmed by 2 bases and the J gene end by 7 bases; junction bases not matched to a gene: 7. Germline V gene sequence: CDR1 SGHAT, CDR2 FQDESV (reference sequence). This CDR3 contains 15 residues. CDR3 in DNA: TGTGCCAGCAGCTTACAGCGGGGGACCTCGAATGAGCAGTTCTTC. Protein: CASSLQRGTSNEQFF.

This chain links TRBV20-1 with TRBJ1-1; D gene unclear. Per germline, CDR1 DFQATT and CDR2 SNEGSKA (reference sequence). The CDR3 contains 14 residues. Trimming pared 4 bases from V and 0 bases from J, leaving 12 bases between. The CDR3 sequence is CSAKKPGVNTEAFF. In DNA, the CDR3 is TGCAGTGCTAAAAAGCCGGGCGTGAACACTGAAGCTTTCTTT.

This clonotype was picked up a small number of times. The chain recombines TRBV6-5 with TRBJ1-2; 7 bases are shared with TRBD1. With V trimmed by 5 bases and J by 7 bases, 7 bases remained unmatched. Germline CDR1 and CDR2: MNHEY and SVGAGI. There are 13 residues in the CDR3. Here the CDR3 reads CASSHPGQPGYTF. DNA of the CDR3: TGTGCCAGCAGTCACCCGGGACAGCCTGGCTACACCTTC.

This clonotype was counted between two and nine times. This chain uses TRBV21-1 with TRBJ2-7. TRBV21-1 is a pseudogene locus. This CDR3 is built from 12 residues. This chain's CDR3 is CASWDPDYEQYF. CDR3 coding DNA: TGTGCCAGTTGGGATCCGGACTACGAGCAGTACTTC.

This clonotype has only a few counts. This chain connects TRBV5-1 to TRBJ1-2, with D unclear. From germline, CDR1 is SGHRS and CDR2 YFSETQ. V lost 4 bases and J lost 8, with 9 bases in between. The CDR3 has 11 residues. The CDR3 spells CASSDTRGYTF. DNA of the CDR3: TGCGCCAGCAGCGATACAAGAGGCTACACCTTC.

CDR3 region: CASSLGQGRTDTQYF. CDR3 coding DNA: TGCGCCAGCAGCTTGGGACAGGGTCGGACAGATACGCAGTATTTT. The chain employs TRBV5-1 and TRBJ2-3; TRBD1 matches 7 bases. Trimming cost V 0 bases and J 3 bases; bases outside gene matches: 4. The germline V gene encodes CDR1 SGHRS and CDR2 YFSETQ. The CDR3 is 15 residues long.

The chain joins TRBV7-2 to TRBJ2-1; perhaps TRBD1 as D (5 bases). With 5 bases removed from V and 2 bases from J, the gap between germline ends came to 13 bases. Germline V gene lookup returns CDR1 SGHTA and CDR2 FQGNSA. The length of the CDR3 is 15 residues. CDR3 amino acids: CASSADGQAYNEQFF. CDR3 sequence (DNA): TGTGCCAGCAGCGCGGACGGACAAGCCTACAATGAGCAGTTCTTC.

V and J are TRBV4-2 and TRBJ2-1; no definite D call. The CDR3 is made up of 15 amino acids. Trimming pared 2 bases from V and 6 bases from J, leaving 14 bases between. Germline CDR1 reads LGHNA; CDR2 reads YNFKEQ. This CDR3 reads CASSQKTDPTNEQFF. The DNA for the CDR3 is TGTGCCAGCAGCCAAAAGACGGACCCCACCAATGAGCAGTTCTTC.

This clonotype has more than one count but fewer than ten. The chain recombines TRBV7-9 with TRBJ2-7, with 7 bases fitting TRBD1. Germline lookup yields CDR1 SEHNR and CDR2 FQNEAQ (reference sequence). The CDR3 contains 14 residues. V gave up 2 bases and J gave up 6 bases; unmatched junction bases: 7. This CDR3 is CASSLPTGEREQYF. CDR3 in DNA: TGTGCCAGCAGCTTACCCACAGGGGAGCGCGAGCAGTACTTC.

The rearrangement uses TRBV6-5 and TRBJ2-7; D is unresolved. V was shortened by 7 bases and J by 10 bases, with 17 bases between the two germline ends. This CDR3 is built from 12 residues. The germline V gene has CDR1 MNHEY and CDR2 SVGAGI. The CDR3 DNA reads as TGTGCCAGCACCTCGGTAAATTATACCCAGTACTTC. Protein: CASTSVNYTQYF.

This clonotype was seen only a few times. The chain combines TRBV29-1 with TRBJ2-1; D gene unclear. From germline, CDR1 is SQVTM and CDR2 ANQGSEA. The CDR3 totals 15 residues. The V and J ends lost 1 base and 0 bases respectively, with 10 bases between them. The CDR3 is CSVEGLLNSYNEQFF. In nucleotides, the CDR3 is TGCAGCGTTGAAGGATTACTGAACTCCTACAATGAGCAGTTCTTC.

The rearrangement joins TRBV29-1 to TRBJ2-1; D is perhaps TRBD2 (5 bases). Trimming cost V 2 bases and J 9 bases, with 17 bases left between them. The CDR3 contains 14 residues. Per germline, CDR1 SQVTM and CDR2 ANQGSEA. CDR3 sequence reads: CSVELASRGLEQFF. The CDR3, as DNA: TGCAGCGTTGAATTGGCTAGCCGCGGTCTTGAGCAGTTCTTC.

This rearrangement joins TRBV7-9 to TRBJ1-4; D is perhaps TRBD1 (6 bases). V lost 5 bases and J lost 6, with 16 bases in between. CDR1 and CDR2 (germline): SEHNR, FQNEAQ (reference sequence). This CDR3 spans 15 amino acids. CDR3 residues: CASSTNGGGYEKLFF. The DNA for the CDR3 is TGTGCCAGCAGCACGAATGGGGGGGGCTATGAAAAACTGTTTTTT.

The chain employs TRBV20-1 and TRBJ2-5; TRBD2 is a possible D gene (6 bases). This CDR3 is 15 amino acids long. The V end lost 6 bases, the J end lost 11 bases, and 28 bases lay between the germline ends. CDR1 is DFQATT, CDR2 SNEGSKA, per germline (reference sequence). DNA for the CDR3: TGCAGTGCCCCACTCAGCGGGCCTAACGTCGGTGAGCAGTACTTC. It yields the protein CSAPLSGPNVGEQYF.

V usage is TRBV30 and J usage is TRBJ1-1, with 9 bases identical to TRBD1. CDR3 length: 13 residues. With V trimmed by 1 base and J by 3 bases, 0 bases remained unmatched. Germline CDR1 and CDR2: GTSNPN and SVGIG (reference sequence). CDR3: CAWSGTGDTEAFF. The CDR3 coding sequence is TGTGCCTGGAGTGGGACAGGGGACACTGAAGCTTTCTTT.

The V gene is TRBV6-5, the J gene TRBJ1-1; no reliable D call. Trimming left V 5 bases short and J 10 bases short, with 14 bases between. There are 12 residues in the CDR3. Germline-derived CDR1 and CDR2 are MNHEY and SVGAGI. CDR3 sequence: CASSTTDKTAFF. The CDR3 nucleotides are TGTGCCAGCAGTACCACCGACAAGACAGCTTTCTTT.

V usage is TRBV5-5 and J usage is TRBJ2-1; D remains ambiguous. CDR1 is SGHKS, CDR2 YYEKEE, per germline (reference sequence). Trimming pared 1 base from V and 0 bases from J, leaving 8 bases between. This CDR3 comprises 15 residues. Here the CDR3 reads CASSLRWSSYNEQFF. The CDR3 nucleotides are TGTGCCAGCAGCTTGAGGTGGAGCTCCTACAATGAGCAGTTCTTC.

This chain joins TRBV20-1 and TRBJ1-4, with 7 bases fitting TRBD1. CDR3 length: 16 residues. CDR1 and CDR2 (germline): DFQATT, SNEGSKA (reference sequence). Unmatched junction bases numbered 12, after V lost 3 bases and J lost 5 bases. The DNA for the CDR3 is TGCAGTGCTAGGGAGAATACGGGACAGCGGAATGAAAAACTGTTTTTT. It yields the protein CSARENTGQRNEKLFF.

V and J are TRBV5-5 and TRBJ1-1; D unclear. The germline gives CDR1 SGHKS, CDR2 YYEKEE (reference sequence). The V end lost 3 bases, the J end lost 1 base, and 7 bases lay between the germline ends. There are 13 residues in the CDR3. The CDR3: CASSWKGNTEAFF. CDR3 DNA sequence: TGTGCCAGCAGCTGGAAGGGGAACACTGAAGCTTTCTTT.